This T cell receptor (beta chain) derives from a study of blood T cells in healthy people across ages. Overall study findings and caveats: Percentage of naive T cells showed a strong correlation with TCR beta diversity. Roughly linear declines in TCR beta diversity per million T cells occurred with age.

The second PCR ran roughly 6 to 11 cycles with a sample-barcoded 5' primer and J-beta primers. Every cDNA molecule carried a tag from a template-switch adaptor bearing 12 random nucleotides. Researchers report that each sample yielded at least 2.5 million CDR3-containing paired-end reads. Each CDR3 protein gets one entry after TCRdb re-called the 5' RACE reads with MiXCR. The sample carries around 650,000 distinct CDR3 sequences, approximately 29% recorded once. With respect to this clonotype: Its antigen remains unidentified.

CDR3 length: 13 amino acids. Trimming took off 3 bases at V and 9 bases at J, with 12 bases between the two ends. Germline CDR1 is SNHLY and CDR2 is FYNNEI. The V gene is TRBV2, the J gene TRBJ2-1; tentative D call: TRBD1 (6 bases). Source material: blood. The TCR was taken from a woman older than 75 in good health. Here the CDR3 DNA reads TGTGCCAGCAGTGATGGTAGGGGGTCTGAGCAGTTCTTC. Residues: CASSDGRGSEQFF.